Below, 20 T cell receptor beta chains from the same sample are listed, as sequenced in a study of blood T cell repertoires in COVID-19. Sequencing was performed with immunoSEQ multiplex PCR; in TCRdb, only in-frame clones are kept and a portion is missing. The table includes roughly 24,000 clones, 90% to 95% detected once. The sequencing sample was made of peripheral blood. The source is a human donor in a cohort sampled during active COVID-19.

The rearrangement links TRBV9 to TRBJ1-1; 8 bases agree with TRBD1. The junction had 5 bases not matched to a gene; V was cut back by 3 bases and J by 1 base. The germline gives CDR1 SGDLS, CDR2 YYNGEE. This CDR3 has 15 residues. CDR3 DNA sequence: TGTGCCAGCAGCGCCAGACAGGGGACGAACACTGAAGCTTTCTTT. It specifies CASSARQGTNTEAFF.

The V and J genes are TRBV28 and TRBJ1-1; D not resolved. CDR1 MDHEN and CDR2 SYDVKM come from the germline V gene. Trimming pared 3 bases from V and 2 bases from J, leaving 7 bases between. The CDR3 is 13 amino acids. CDR3 sequence reads: CASSFNINTEAFF. The DNA of the CDR3 is TGTGCCAGCAGTTTTAATATTAACACTGAAGCTTTCTTT.

The chain uses TRBV2 and TRBJ2-1; 13 bases align to TRBD2. The V and J ends lost 2 bases and 10 bases, in that order; junction bases with no gene match: 11. The germline CDR1 and CDR2 sequences are SNHLY and FYNNEI. The CDR3 extends over 17 amino acids. The CDR3 DNA follows: TGTGCCAGCAGTGAATTGGCTCGGACTAGCGGGAGCAGGGAGCAGTTCTTC. Translated, it gives CASSELARTSGSREQFF.

The chain links TRBV25-1 to TRBJ2-1, with 8 bases aligning to TRBD2. This CDR3 is built from 15 residues. J lost 7 bases, V lost 6 bases, and 11 bases had no gene match. Germline V gene lookup returns CDR1 MGHDK and CDR2 SYGVNS. CDR3 sequence (DNA): TGTGCCAGCAGCTCAAGCGGGAGCCATGGGAATGAGCAGTTCTTC. It codes for CASSSSGSHGNEQFF.

The chain has TRBV6-5 and TRBJ2-5; 7 bases are a match to TRBD2. J lost 5 bases, V lost 4 bases, and 7 bases had no gene match. The CDR3 contains 14 residues. CDR1 and CDR2 (germline): MNHEY, SVGAGI. The CDR3 nucleotides read TGTGCCAGCAGTTCGGCGGGAGTGGGCGAGACCCAGTACTTC. Protein sequence: CASSSAGVGETQYF.

The CDR3 loop reads CASSVGQGAGGYTF. DNA for the CDR3: TGTGCCAGCAGCGTAGGACAGGGGGCGGGTGGCTACACCTTC. The V and J genes are TRBV9 and TRBJ1-2; 10 nucleotides agree with TRBD1. The CDR3 sequence is 14 residues long. V was pared by 0 bases and J by 7 bases, with 3 bases of the junction left unmatched. Germline lookup yields CDR1 SGDLS and CDR2 YYNGEE. Complete variable domain (other parts from reference TRBV9 and TRBJ1-2): DSGVTQTPKHLITATGQRVTLRCSPRSGDLSVYWYQQSLDQGLQFLIQYYNGEERAKGNILERFSAQQFPDLHSELNLSSLELGDSALYFCASSVGQGAGGYTFGSGTRLTVV.

The rearrangement joins TRBV6-5 to TRBJ2-1; no reliable D call. V was clipped by 7 bases and J by 4 bases, with 14 bases between them. Germline V gene lookup returns CDR1 MNHEY and CDR2 SVGAGI. The CDR3 is made up of 14 amino acids. As DNA, the CDR3 is TGTGCCAGCAACCCCTCAGCGCGGTACAATGAGCAGTTCTTC. Protein product: CASNPSARYNEQFF.

This chain uses TRBV7-9 with TRBJ2-3; D perhaps matches TRBD1 (6 bases). The V end was cut by 5 bases, the J end by 4 bases, with 7 bases between. Germline loops: CDR1 SEHNR, CDR2 FQNEAQ (reference sequence). The CDR3 length is 12 residues. CDR3 in amino acids: CASSHRADTQYF. CDR3 nucleotide sequence: TGTGCCAGCAGCCACAGGGCAGATACGCAGTATTTT.

CDR3 DNA sequence: TGTGCCAGCAGCTTATCTAGCGAGGCAGATACGCAGTATTTT. This translates into CASSLSSEADTQYF. The V and J genes are TRBV7-3 and TRBJ2-3; possibly TRBD2 for D (6 bases). V lost 2 bases to trimming and J lost 4 bases, with 10 bases between them. The CDR3 extends over 14 amino acids. The germline CDR1 and CDR2 sequences are SGHTA and FQGTGA.

This clone has a single count. The J gene is TRBJ1-5, the V gene TRBV28; TRBD1 agrees at 8 bases. V shed 5 bases and J 2 bases; nucleotides not matched to a gene: 8. The CDR3 has 16 residues. Germline V gives CDR1 MDHEN, CDR2 SYDVKM. The CDR3 sequence: CASSTSGGAGNQPQHF. In nucleotides, the CDR3 is TGTGCCAGCAGTACGTCAGGGGGCGCCGGCAATCAGCCCCAGCATTTT.

The rearrangement links TRBV29-1 to TRBJ2-3; TRBD2 is a possible D gene (6 bases). The CDR3 is made up of 16 amino acids. Trimming left V 6 bases short and J 0 bases short, with 19 bases between. The germline V gene encodes CDR1 SQVTM and CDR2 ANQGSEA. In DNA, the CDR3 is TGCAGCGTCCGGGACTCTGGGACCGTTAGCACAGATACGCAGTATTTT. Residues: CSVRDSGTVSTDTQYF.

V gene TRBV5-1 combines with J gene TRBJ2-2; D ambiguous. The germline V and J ends were trimmed by 0 bases and 4 bases, with 10 bases remaining between them. Germline assignment: CDR1 SGHRS and CDR2 YFSETQ. The CDR3 is 15 amino acids. As DNA, the CDR3 is TGCGCCAGCAGCTTGGGCGGTGTGGTCACCGGGGAGCTGTTTTTT. Protein sequence: CASSLGGVVTGELFF.

This clone has more than one count but fewer than ten. This rearrangement joins TRBV30 to TRBJ2-2; no clear D gene. Trimming removed 0 bases from V and 6 bases from J, with 11 bases in between. Per germline, CDR1 GTSNPN and CDR2 SVGIG (reference sequence). The CDR3 has 14 amino acids. CDR3 sequence: CAWSVYATAGELFF. The CDR3 coding sequence is TGTGCCTGGAGTGTATATGCTACGGCCGGGGAGCTGTTTTTT.

Remarks on this clone: Other DNA sequences of this sample code for an identical CDR3. The chain employs TRBV19 and TRBJ2-7; D ambiguous. V was cut by 5 bases and J by 3 bases, with 8 bases left in between. This CDR3 has 12 residues. Germline V gives CDR1 LNHDA, CDR2 SQIVND (reference sequence). CDR3 bases: TGTGCCAGTAGTCCCACGGGCTACGAGCAGTACTTC. As protein: CASSPTGYEQYF. Filled out from reference TRBV19 and TRBJ2-7, the complete variable domain reads DGGITQSPKYLFRKEGQNVTLSCEQNLNHDAMYWYRQDPGQGLRLIYYSQIVNDFQKGDIAEGYSVSREKKESFPLTVTSAQKNPTAFYLCASSPTGYEQYFGPGTRLTVT.

The V call is TRBV6-5, the J call TRBJ2-7; 8 bases fit TRBD1. Germline V lookup: CDR1 MNHEY, CDR2 SVGAGI. J gave up 5 bases and V 5 bases, and 11 bases lay outside the gene matches. The CDR3 runs to 15 residues. The CDR3 spells CASSRRQGTGDEQYF. CDR3 nucleotides: TGTGCCAGCAGTCGTCGACAGGGGACGGGGGACGAGCAGTACTTC.

The chain links TRBV7-9 to TRBJ2-1; TRBD2 aligns across 8 bases. Trimming at V came to 6 bases and at J to 3 bases, leaving 7 bases not matched to a gene. This CDR3 spans 15 amino acids. Germline values: CDR1 SEHNR, CDR2 FQNEAQ (reference sequence). CDR3 in amino acids: CASSPTGGNYNEQFF. CDR3 bases: TGTGCCAGCAGTCCCACGGGGGGGAACTACAATGAGCAGTTCTTC.

The CDR3 region has the DNA TGTGCCAGCTCACCAAGGGAGGGGAAACAAGAGACCCAGTACTTC. It encodes CASSPREGKQETQYF. The rearrangement links TRBV18 to TRBJ2-5, with 7 bases identical to TRBD2. Germline V CDR1 and CDR2: KGHSH, LQKENI. With V trimmed by 2 bases and J by 2 bases, 5 bases remained unmatched. The CDR3 spans 15 residues.

This sequence joins TRBV28 and TRBJ2-7; the match to TRBD2 covers 7 bases. This CDR3 comprises 13 residues. The V gene's germline CDR1 is MDHEN and CDR2 SYDVKM. The V segment lost 6 bases and the J segment 2 bases; nucleotides outside the gene matches: 4. CDR3 region: CASRTSSTYEQYF. The CDR3 nucleotides read TGTGCCAGCAGGACTAGCAGCACCTACGAGCAGTACTTC. The full variable domain, its missing parts supplied by reference TRBV28 and TRBJ2-7, is DVKVTQSSRYLVKRTGEKVFLECVQDMDHENMFWYRQDPGLGLRLIYFSYDVKMKEKGDIPEGYSVSREKKERFSLILESASTNQTSMYLCASRTSSTYEQYFGPGTRLTVT.

This clone appeared a single time. This chain links TRBV28 with TRBJ2-7; 9 bases agree with TRBD1. Germline V gives CDR1 MDHEN, CDR2 SYDVKM. CDR3 length: 16 residues. Losses at the gene ends were 4 bases for V and 1 base for J; bases not matched to a gene: 8. The CDR3 loop reads CASSSPGTGSSYEQYF. CDR3 sequence (DNA): TGTGCCAGCAGTTCGCCCGGGACAGGGTCATCCTACGAGCAGTACTTC.

The genes are TRBV4-1 and TRBJ2-2, with no clear D. The germline CDR1 and CDR2 sequences are MGHRA and YSYEKL. V lost 0 bases, J lost 2 bases, and 7 bases lay in between. The CDR3 is made up of 15 amino acids. The CDR3 spells CASSQEVVNTGELFF. The CDR3 DNA is TGCGCCAGCAGCCAAGAGGTAGTAAACACCGGGGAGCTGTTTTTT.